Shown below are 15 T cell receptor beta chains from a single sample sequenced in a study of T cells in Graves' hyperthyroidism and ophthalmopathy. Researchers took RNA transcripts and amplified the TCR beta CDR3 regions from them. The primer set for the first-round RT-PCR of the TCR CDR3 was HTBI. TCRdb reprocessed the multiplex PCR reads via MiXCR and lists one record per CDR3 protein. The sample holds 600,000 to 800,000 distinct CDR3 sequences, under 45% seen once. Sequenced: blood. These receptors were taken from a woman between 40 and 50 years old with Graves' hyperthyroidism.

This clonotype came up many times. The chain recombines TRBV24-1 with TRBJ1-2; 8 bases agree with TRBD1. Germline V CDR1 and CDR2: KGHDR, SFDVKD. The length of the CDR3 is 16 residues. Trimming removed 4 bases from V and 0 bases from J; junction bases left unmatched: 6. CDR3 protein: CATSEDDRGANYGYTF. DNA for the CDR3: TGTGCCACCAGTGAGGACGACAGGGGCGCTAACTATGGCTACACCTTC.

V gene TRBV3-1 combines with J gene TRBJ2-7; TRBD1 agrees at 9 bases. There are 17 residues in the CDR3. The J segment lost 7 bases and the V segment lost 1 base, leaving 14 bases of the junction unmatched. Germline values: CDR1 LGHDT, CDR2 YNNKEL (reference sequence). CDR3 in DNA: TGTGCCAGCAGCCAAGGTCTTTTAGGGACAGGGCCCTTGGAGCAGTACTTC. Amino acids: CASSQGLLGTGPLEQYF.

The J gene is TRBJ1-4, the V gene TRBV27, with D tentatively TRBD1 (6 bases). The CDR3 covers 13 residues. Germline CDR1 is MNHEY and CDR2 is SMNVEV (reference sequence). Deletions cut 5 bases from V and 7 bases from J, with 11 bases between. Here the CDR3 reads CASSGGAGEKLFF. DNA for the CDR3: TGTGCCAGCAGTGGGGGGGCGGGTGAAAAACTGTTTTTT. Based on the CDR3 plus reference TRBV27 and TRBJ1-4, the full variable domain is EAQVTQNPRYLITVTGKKLTVTCSQNMNHEYMSWYRQDPGLGLRQIYYSMNVEVTDKGDVPEGYKVSRKEKRNFPLILESPSPNQTSLYFCASSGGAGEKLFFGSGTQLSVL.

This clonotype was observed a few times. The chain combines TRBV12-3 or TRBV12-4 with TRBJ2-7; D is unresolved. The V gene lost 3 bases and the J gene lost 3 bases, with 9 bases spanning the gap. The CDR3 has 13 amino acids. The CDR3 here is CASSFWGNYEQYF. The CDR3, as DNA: TGTGCCAGCAGTTTTTGGGGTAACTACGAGCAGTACTTC.

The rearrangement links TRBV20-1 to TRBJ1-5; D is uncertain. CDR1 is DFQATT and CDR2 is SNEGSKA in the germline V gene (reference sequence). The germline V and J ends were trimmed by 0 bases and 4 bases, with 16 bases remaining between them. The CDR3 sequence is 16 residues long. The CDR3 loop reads CSARDRRVSRNQPQHF. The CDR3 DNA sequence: TGCAGTGCTAGAGATCGTAGGGTTTCAAGGAATCAGCCCCAGCATTTT.

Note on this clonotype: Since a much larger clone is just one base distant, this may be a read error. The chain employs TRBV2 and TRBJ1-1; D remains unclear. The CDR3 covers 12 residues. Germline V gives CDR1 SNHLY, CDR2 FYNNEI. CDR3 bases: TGTGCCAGCAGGGGATGGAACACTGAAGATTTCTTT. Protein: CASRGWNTEDFF.

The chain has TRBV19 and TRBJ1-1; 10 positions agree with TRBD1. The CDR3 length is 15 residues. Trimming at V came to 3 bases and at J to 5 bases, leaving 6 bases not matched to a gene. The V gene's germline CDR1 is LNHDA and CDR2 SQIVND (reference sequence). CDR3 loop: CASSIFRTGGTEAFF. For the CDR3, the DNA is TGTGCCAGTAGTATTTTCAGGACAGGGGGTACTGAAGCTTTCTTT.

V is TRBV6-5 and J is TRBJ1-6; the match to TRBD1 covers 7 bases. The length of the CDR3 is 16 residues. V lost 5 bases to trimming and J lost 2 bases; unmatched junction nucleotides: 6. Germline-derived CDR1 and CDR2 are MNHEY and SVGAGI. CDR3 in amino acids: CASSHKQGTYNSPLHF. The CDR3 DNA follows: TGTGCCAGCAGTCATAAACAGGGGACCTATAATTCACCCCTCCACTTT.

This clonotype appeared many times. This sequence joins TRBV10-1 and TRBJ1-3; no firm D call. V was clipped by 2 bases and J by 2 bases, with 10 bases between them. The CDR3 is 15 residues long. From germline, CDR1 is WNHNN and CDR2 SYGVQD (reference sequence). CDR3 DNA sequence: TGCGCCAGCAGTGAGGGACTTATGCCTGGAAACACCATATATTTT. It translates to CASSEGLMPGNTIYF.

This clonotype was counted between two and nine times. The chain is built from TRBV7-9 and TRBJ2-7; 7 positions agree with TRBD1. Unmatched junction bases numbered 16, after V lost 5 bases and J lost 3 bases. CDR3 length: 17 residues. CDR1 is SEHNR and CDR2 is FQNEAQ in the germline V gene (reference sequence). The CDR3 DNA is TGTGCCAGCAGCCCTTCATTCCGACAGGGAGTGAACTACGAGCAGTACTTC. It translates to CASSPSFRQGVNYEQYF.

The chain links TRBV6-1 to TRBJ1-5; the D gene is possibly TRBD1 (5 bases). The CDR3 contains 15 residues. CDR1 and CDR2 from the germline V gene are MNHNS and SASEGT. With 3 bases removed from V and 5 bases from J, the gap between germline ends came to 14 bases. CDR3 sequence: CASSDGVSGYQPQHF. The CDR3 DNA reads TGTGCCAGCAGTGATGGGGTTTCAGGGTATCAGCCCCAGCATTTT.

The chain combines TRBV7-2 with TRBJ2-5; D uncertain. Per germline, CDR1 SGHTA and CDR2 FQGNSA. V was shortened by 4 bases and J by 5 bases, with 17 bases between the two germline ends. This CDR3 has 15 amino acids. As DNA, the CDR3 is TGTGCCAGCAGCTCCCGGACCGGAGTGGGCGAGACCCAGTACTTC. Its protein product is CASSSRTGVGETQYF.

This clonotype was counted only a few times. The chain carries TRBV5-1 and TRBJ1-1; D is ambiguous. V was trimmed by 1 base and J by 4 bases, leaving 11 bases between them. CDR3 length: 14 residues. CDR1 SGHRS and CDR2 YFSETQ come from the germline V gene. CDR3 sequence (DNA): TGCGCCAGCAGCTTGAACGGGGAATTCACTGAAGCTTTCTTT. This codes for CASSLNGEFTEAFF.

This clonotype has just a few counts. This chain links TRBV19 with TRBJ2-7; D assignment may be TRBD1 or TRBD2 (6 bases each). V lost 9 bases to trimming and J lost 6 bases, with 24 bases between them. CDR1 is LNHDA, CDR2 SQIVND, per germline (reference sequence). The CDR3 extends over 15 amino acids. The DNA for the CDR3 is TGTGCCAGCACCCGGGGGCCAGGGGTTTTTGGCGAGCAGTACTTC. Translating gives CASTRGPGVFGEQYF. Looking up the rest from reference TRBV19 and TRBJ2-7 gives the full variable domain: DGGITQSPKYLFRKEGQNVTLSCEQNLNHDAMYWYRQDPGQGLRLIYYSQIVNDFQKGDIAEGYSVSREKKESFPLTVTSAQKNPTAFYLCASTRGPGVFGEQYFGPGTRLTVT.

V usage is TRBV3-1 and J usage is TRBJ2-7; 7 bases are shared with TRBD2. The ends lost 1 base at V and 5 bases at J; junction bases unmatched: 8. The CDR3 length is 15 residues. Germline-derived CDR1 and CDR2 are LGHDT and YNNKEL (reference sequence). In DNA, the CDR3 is TGTGCCAGCAGCCAAGTTGGCGGGACTATCAACGAGCAGTACTTC. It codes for CASSQVGGTINEQYF.